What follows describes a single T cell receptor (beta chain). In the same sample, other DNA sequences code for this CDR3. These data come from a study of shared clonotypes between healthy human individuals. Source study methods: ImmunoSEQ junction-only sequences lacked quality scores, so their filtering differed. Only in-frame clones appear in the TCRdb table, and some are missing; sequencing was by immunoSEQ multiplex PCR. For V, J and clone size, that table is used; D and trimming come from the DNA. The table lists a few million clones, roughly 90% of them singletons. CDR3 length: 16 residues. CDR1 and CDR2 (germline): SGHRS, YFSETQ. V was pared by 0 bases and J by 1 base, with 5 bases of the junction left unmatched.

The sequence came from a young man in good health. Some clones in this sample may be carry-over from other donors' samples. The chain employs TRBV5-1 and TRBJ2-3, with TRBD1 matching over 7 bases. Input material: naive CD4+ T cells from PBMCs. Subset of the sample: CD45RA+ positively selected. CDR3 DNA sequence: TGCGCCAGCAGCTTGGCAGGGGGTCCTGGCACAGATACGCAGTATTTT. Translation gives CASSLAGGPGTDTQYF.